The 10 T cell receptor beta chains in this list originate from one sample, sequenced in a study of blood T cell repertoires in COVID-19. TCRdb keeps only in-frame clones here, not all; method: immunoSEQ multiplex PCR. Of a few hundred thousand clones listed, about 85% are singletons. The sequenced sample consisted of peripheral blood. All receptors derive from a woman aged 60 to 75 who had recovered from COVID-19.

This clone appeared many times. The J gene is TRBJ2-7, the V gene TRBV6-2 or TRBV6-3; the D gene is possibly TRBD1 (6 bases). Per germline, CDR1 MNHEY and CDR2 SVGEGT. The CDR3 has 15 residues. Trimming removed 5 bases from V and 3 bases from J, with 17 bases in between. In DNA, the CDR3 is TGTGCCAGCAGTCAACAGGGCGACTTCCTCTACGAGCAGTACTTC. Translated, it gives CASSQQGDFLYEQYF.

The chain joins TRBV6-6 to TRBJ2-1; weak D call: TRBD1 (7 bases). Germline V gene data show CDR1 as MNHNY and CDR2 as SVGAGI (reference sequence). The V gene lost 2 bases and the J gene lost 0 bases, with 8 bases spanning the gap. This CDR3 comprises 15 residues. CDR3: CASSYQGGSYNEQFF. Here the CDR3 DNA reads TGTGCCAGCAGTTACCAGGGGGGCTCCTACAATGAGCAGTTCTTC.

The CDR3: CASSLTSGGTYEQYF. The CDR3 DNA reads as TGTGCCAGCAGCTTAACTAGCGGGGGCACCTACGAGCAGTACTTC. J is TRBJ2-7 and V is TRBV7-3; 9 bases match TRBD2. The CDR3 is 15 residues long. With V trimmed by 0 bases and J by 2 bases, 2 bases remained unmatched. Germline CDR1 is SGHTA and CDR2 is FQGTGA. Combining the CDR3 with reference TRBV7-3 and TRBJ2-7 gives the whole variable domain GAGVSQTPSNKVTEKGKYVELRCDPISGHTALYWYRQSLGQGPEFLIYFQGTGAADDSGLPNDRFFAVRPEGSVSTLKIQRTERGDSAVYLCASSLTSGGTYEQYFGPGTRLTVT.

This sequence joins TRBV12-5 and TRBJ1-5; tentative D call: TRBD1 (5 bases). Germline loops: CDR1 LGHNT, CDR2 FRNRAP. The CDR3 covers 18 residues. V was shortened by 0 bases and J by 4 bases, with 19 bases between the two germline ends. For the CDR3, the DNA is TGTGCTAGTGGTTTGGTACGTTTGGGGCAGACCTCGAATCAGCCCCAGCATTTT. Protein product: CASGLVRLGQTSNQPQHF.

A few counts support this clone. This chain links TRBV7-2 with TRBJ1-6, with 8 bases matching TRBD1. The V and J ends lost 1 base and 7 bases, in that order; junction bases with no gene match: 3. The CDR3 covers 15 residues. CDR1 SGHTA and CDR2 FQGNSA come from the germline V gene. The CDR3, as DNA: TGTGCCAGCAGCTTAGGGACAGGGATGAATTCACCCCTCCACTTT. It codes for CASSLGTGMNSPLHF.

The CDR3 loop is CASSFSRNTEAFF. In DNA, the CDR3 is TGTGCCAGCAGTTTTTCGAGGAACACTGAAGCTTTCTTT. V usage is TRBV12-3 or TRBV12-4 and J usage is TRBJ1-1, with D hard to call. Trimming left V 3 bases short and J 1 base short, with 6 bases between. The CDR3 has 13 amino acids.

The CDR3 sequence is CASSSGFSAKNIQYF. The CDR3 region has the DNA TGTGCCAGCAGTTCAGGATTTTCAGCCAAAAACATTCAGTACTTC. The chain carries TRBV6-5 and TRBJ2-4; D ambiguous. The V end was cut by 4 bases, the J end by 0 bases, with 10 bases between. The CDR3 totals 15 residues. Germline CDR1 and CDR2: MNHEY and SVGAGI.

The CDR3, as DNA: TGCGCCAGCAGCCAACCAGGAAGACAGGGCGGTTCACCCCTCCACTTT. It specifies CASSQPGRQGGSPLHF. This chain uses TRBV4-1 with TRBJ1-6; 7 nucleotides agree with TRBD1. Germline lookup yields CDR1 MGHRA and CDR2 YSYEKL. The junction had 10 bases not matched to a gene; V was cut back by 2 bases and J by 9 bases. The CDR3 is 16 residues long.

This clone appeared once. V is TRBV5-1 and J is TRBJ1-5, with D uncertain. Germline V gives CDR1 SGHRS, CDR2 YFSETQ. V gave up 1 base and J gave up 6 bases, with 14 bases separating them. This CDR3 has 15 residues. The CDR3 loop is CASSLYSGLGQPQHF. CDR3 in DNA: TGCGCCAGCAGCTTGTATTCCGGGTTGGGTCAGCCCCAGCATTTT. The entire variable domain, with the rest obtained from reference TRBV5-1 and TRBJ1-5, is as follows: KAGVTQTPRYLIKTRGQQVTLSCSPISGHRSVSWYQQTPGQGLQFLFEYFSETQRNKGNFPGRFSGRQFSNSRSEMNVSTLELGDSALYLCASSLYSGLGQPQHFGDGTRLSIL.

This chain uses TRBV13 with TRBJ2-1, with a weak D call TRBD2 (6 bases). Trimming shortened V by 6 bases and J by 5 bases, and 17 bases separated the two germline ends. The CDR3 has 15 residues. Germline CDR1 and CDR2: PRHDT and FYEKMQ (reference sequence). CDR3 sequence: CASRTRLALDNEQFF. The DNA of the CDR3 is TGTGCCAGCAGGACCCGGCTAGCGCTTGACAATGAGCAGTTCTTC.